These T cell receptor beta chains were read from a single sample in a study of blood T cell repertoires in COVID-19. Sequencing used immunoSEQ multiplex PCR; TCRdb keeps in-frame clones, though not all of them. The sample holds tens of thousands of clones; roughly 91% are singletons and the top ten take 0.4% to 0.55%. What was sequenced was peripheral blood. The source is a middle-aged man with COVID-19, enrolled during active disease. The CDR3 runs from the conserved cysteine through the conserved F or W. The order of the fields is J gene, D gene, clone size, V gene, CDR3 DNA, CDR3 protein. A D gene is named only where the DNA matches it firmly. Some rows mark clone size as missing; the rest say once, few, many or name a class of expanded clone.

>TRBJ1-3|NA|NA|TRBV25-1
TGTGCCAGCAGTGAACAGGGGTCTGGAAACACCATATATTTT
CASSEQGSGNTIYF
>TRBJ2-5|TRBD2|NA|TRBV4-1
TGCGCCAGCAGCCAAGGGATGACTAGCGGGAGGTCCGAGACCCAGTACTTC
CASSQGMTSGRSETQYF
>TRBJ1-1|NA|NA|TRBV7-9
TGTGCCAGCAGCCTAGACATAGCTTACACTGAAGCTTTCTTT
CASSLDIAYTEAFF
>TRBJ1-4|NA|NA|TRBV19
TGTGCCAGTAGTACTACACCTCGGGATGAAAAACTGTTTTTT
CASSTTPRDEKLFF
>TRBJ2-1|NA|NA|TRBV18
TGTGCCAGCTCACCGAGGTCTATAATTTTTGAGCAGTTCTTC
CASSPRSIIFEQFF
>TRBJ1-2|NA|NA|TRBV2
TGTGCCAGCAGTGCAGCCCAGAACTATGGCTACACCTTC
CASSAAQNYGYTF
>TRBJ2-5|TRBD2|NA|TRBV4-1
TGCGCCAGCAGCCGGACTAGGAAGGAAGAGACCCAGTACTTC
CASSRTRKEETQYF
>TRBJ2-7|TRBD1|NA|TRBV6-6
TGTGCCAGCAGTCCACTACAAGGGACAGGGGCCTCCTACGAGCAGTACTTC
CASSPLQGTGASYEQYF
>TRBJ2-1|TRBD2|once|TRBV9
TGTGCCAGCAGCGTACTCGGAGCGGGAGGGCTGGTTGAGCAGTTCTTC
CASSVLGAGGLVEQFF
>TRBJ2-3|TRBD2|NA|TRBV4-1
TGCGCCAGCAGCCAAGAAAGCCCGACTAGCGGGAGCGGCGGTACGCAGTATTTT
CASSQESPTSGSGGTQYF
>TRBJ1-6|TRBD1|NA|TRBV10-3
TGTGCCATCAGTCCCGACAGGGTTGGGGATTCACCCCTCCACTTT
CAISPDRVGDSPLHF
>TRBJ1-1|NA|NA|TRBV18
TGTGCCAGCTCAACAGGGCGTAACACTGAAGCTTTCTTT
CASSTGRNTEAFF
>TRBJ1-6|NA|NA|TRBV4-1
TGCGCCAGCAGCCAAGAGGGGGGGTCACCCCTCCACTTT
CASSQEGGSPLHF
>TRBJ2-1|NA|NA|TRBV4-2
TGTGCCAGCAGCCAAGAAATCCGGGGAGTCAATGAGCAGTTCTTC
CASSQEIRGVNEQFF
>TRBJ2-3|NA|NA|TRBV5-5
TGTGCCAGCAGGCAGGGTGGAGGGACTAGCACAGATACGCAGTATTTT
CASRQGGGTSTDTQYF
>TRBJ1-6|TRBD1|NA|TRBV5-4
TGTGCCAGCAGTCCCGACAGGGTATGGGCACCCCTCCACTTT
CASSPDRVWAPLHF